The rows below give T cell receptor beta chains drawn from one sample of a study of T cell responses to AZD1222 COVID-19 vaccine. TCRdb's copy holds only in-frame clones and misses some; the assay was immunoSEQ multiplex PCR. The table includes over 150,000 clones, 85% to 90% detected once. The specimen comprised peripheral blood, sampled on day 0 of AZD1222 vaccination. These receptors were taken from an adult in good health. Each CDR3 is given with its conserved first and last residue.

V gene	J gene	CDR3 protein
TRBV3-1/TRBV3-2	TRBJ2-1	CASSQARGSPGEQFF
TRBV11-2	TRBJ1-2	CASSLGQGVLNYGYTF
TRBV9	TRBJ1-2	CASSLEQGNGYTF
TRBV11-2	TRBJ2-7	CASSSYEQYF
TRBV12-3/TRBV12-4	TRBJ1-2	CASSLQGFSGYTF
TRBV10-3	TRBJ1-2	CAVSQGDIYGYTF
TRBV10-3	TRBJ2-3	CATHWLMDGEGTDTQYF
TRBV18	TRBJ2-3	CASSLARPQDTQYF
TRBV27	TRBJ1-6	CASSLSRGTVRQSSYNSPLHF
TRBV5-1	TRBJ2-3	CASSLRAGVSTDTQYF
TRBV12-3/TRBV12-4	TRBJ1-2	CASSLRGYGYTF
TRBV19	TRBJ1-5	CASRDPRGGGQPQHF
TRBV9	TRBJ1-2	CASSVTTNYGYTF
TRBV5-5	TRBJ2-7	CASSLVAGGSSLREQYF
TRBV10-3	TRBJ2-1	CAISESTGRLRDNEQFF
TRBV7-8	TRBJ1-5	CASSHSDSNQPQHF
TRBV9	TRBJ1-2	CASSVGGFNDGYTF
TRBV7-3	TRBJ2-3	CASSSQSPSGGTDTQYF
TRBV18	TRBJ1-1	CASSVNRDTEAFF
TRBV7-9	TRBJ2-5	CASSRDRSQETQYF
TRBV15	TRBJ1-1	CATSREKGQNTEAFF
TRBV29-1	TRBJ2-7	CSVEGREPYLYEQYF
TRBV6-5	TRBJ2-5	CASRSGDQETQYF
TRBV28	TRBJ1-5	CASRGTGLAQHF
TRBV28	TRBJ1-5	CASSLIPVVNQPQHF
TRBV19	TRBJ1-1	CASTQQGREAFF
TRBV5-1	TRBJ2-1	CASSLAGPNEQFF
TRBV15	TRBJ2-2	CATSRAGGLATGELFF
TRBV24-1	TRBJ2-1	CATSVTTSYNEQFF
TRBV28	TRBJ2-6	CASSGLGRGRFSGANVLTF
TRBV24-1	TRBJ2-7	CATSDFRDISYEQYF